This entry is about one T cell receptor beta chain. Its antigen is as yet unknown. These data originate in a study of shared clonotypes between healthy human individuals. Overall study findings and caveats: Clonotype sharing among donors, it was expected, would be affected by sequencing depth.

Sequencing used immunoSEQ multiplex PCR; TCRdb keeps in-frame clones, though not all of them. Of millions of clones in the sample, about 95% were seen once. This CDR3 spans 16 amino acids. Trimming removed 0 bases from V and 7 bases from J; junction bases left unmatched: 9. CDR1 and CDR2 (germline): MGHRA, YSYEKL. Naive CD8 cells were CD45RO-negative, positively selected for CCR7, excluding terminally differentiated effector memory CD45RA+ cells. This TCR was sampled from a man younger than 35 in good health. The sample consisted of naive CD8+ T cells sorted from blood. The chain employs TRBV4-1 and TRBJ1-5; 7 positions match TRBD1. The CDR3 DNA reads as TGCGCCAGCAGCCAAGAACAGGGGACGAGTCAACAGCCCCAGCATTTT. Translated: CASSQEQGTSQQPQHF.